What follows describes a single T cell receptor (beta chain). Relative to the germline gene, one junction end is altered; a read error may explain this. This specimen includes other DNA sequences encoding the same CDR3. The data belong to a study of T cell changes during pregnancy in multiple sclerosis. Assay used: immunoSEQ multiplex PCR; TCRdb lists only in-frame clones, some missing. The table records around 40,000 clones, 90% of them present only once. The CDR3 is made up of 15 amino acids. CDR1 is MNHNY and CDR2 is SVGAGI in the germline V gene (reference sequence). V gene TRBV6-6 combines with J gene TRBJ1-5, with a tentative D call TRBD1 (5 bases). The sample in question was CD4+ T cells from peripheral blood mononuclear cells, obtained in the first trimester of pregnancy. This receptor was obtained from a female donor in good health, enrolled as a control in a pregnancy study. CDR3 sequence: CASSYSGQGNQPQHF. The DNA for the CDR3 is TGTGCCAGCAGTTACTCCGGCCAGGGCAACCAGCCCCAGCATTTT.